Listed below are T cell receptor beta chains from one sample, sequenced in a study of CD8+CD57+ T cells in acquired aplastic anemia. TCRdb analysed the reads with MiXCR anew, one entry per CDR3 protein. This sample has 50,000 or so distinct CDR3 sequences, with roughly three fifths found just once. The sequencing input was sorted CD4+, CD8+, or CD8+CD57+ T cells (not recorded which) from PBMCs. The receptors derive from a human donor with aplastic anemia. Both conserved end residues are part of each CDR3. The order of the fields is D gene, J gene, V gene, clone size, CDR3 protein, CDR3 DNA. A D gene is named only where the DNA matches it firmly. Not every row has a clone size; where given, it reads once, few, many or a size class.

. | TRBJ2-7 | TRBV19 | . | CASSIDRRSYEQYF | TGTGCCAGTAGTATAGATCGACGGAGCTACGAGCAGTACTTC
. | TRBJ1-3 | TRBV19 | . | CASSPKTGRNTIYF | TGTGCCAGTAGTCCGAAGACCGGACGGAACACCATATATTTT
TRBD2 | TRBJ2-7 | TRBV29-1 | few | CSVGLGEGYEQYF | TGCAGCGTCGGTCTCGGGGAGGGTTACGAGCAGTACTTC
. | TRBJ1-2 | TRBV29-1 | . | CSAGGEGYTF | TGCAGCGCCGGTGGGGAAGGCTACACCTTC
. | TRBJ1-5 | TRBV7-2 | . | CASSLYRDQPQHF | TGTGCCAGCAGCTTATATCGCGATCAGCCCCAGCATTTT
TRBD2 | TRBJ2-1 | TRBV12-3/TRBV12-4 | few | CASSLSRTSGDPNEQFF | TGTGCCAGCAGTTTATCAAGGACTAGCGGAGACCCAAATGAGCAGTTCTTC
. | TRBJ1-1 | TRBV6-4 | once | CASSDSDMLEAFF | TGTGCCAGCAGTGACTCGGACATGTTAGAAGCTTTCTTT
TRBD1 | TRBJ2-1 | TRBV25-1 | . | CASSAGGLSSYNEQFF | TGTGCCAGCAGTGCAGGGGGCCTCAGCTCCTACAATGAGCAGTTCTTC
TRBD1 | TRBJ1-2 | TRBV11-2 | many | CASSLRWGQGNYGYTF | TGTGCCAGCAGCCTCCGGTGGGGACAGGGTAACTATGGCTACACCTTC
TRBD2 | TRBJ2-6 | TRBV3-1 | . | CASSQVEAGGQVAGANVLTF | TGTGCCAGCAGCCAAGTGGAAGCGGGGGGGCAAGTAGCTGGGGCCAACGTCCTGACTTTC
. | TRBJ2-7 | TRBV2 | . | CASRSWDSTSYEQYF | TGTGCCAGCAGGAGCTGGGACTCCACTTCCTACGAGCAGTACTTC
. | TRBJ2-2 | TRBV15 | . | CATRGSGELFF | TGTGCCACCAGGGGGTCCGGGGAGCTGTTTTTT
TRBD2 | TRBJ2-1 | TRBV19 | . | CASRTSGGGYNEQFF | TGTGCCAGTAGGACTAGCGGGGGAGGGTACAATGAGCAGTTCTTC
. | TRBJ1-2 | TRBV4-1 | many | CASSQEPTVGHYGYTF | TGCGCCAGCAGCCAAGAGCCGACCGTCGGGCACTATGGCTACACCTTC
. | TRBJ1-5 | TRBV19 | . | CASSPLRGAGGQPQHF | TGTGCCAGTAGTCCACTACGGGGGGCAGGCGGACAGCCCCAGCATTTT
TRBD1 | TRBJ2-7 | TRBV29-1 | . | CSTPGQFSYEQYF | TGCAGCACCCCGGGACAGTTCTCCTACGAGCAGTACTTC
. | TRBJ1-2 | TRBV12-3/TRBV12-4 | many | CASSLSGANYGYTF | TGTGCCAGCAGTTTATCAGGAGCTAACTATGGCTACACCTTC
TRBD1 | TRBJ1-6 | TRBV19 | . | CASSMSRDSAYNSPLHF | TGTGCCAGTAGTATGAGTCGGGACAGCGCGTATAATTCACCCCTCCACTTT
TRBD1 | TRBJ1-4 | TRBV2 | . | CASRPQGQDNEKLFF | TGTGCCAGCCGGCCGCAAGGACAGGATAATGAAAAACTGTTTTTT
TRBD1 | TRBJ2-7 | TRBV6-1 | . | CASSARTGQAYSYEQYF | TGTGCCAGCAGTGCTAGAACCGGACAGGCGTACTCCTACGAGCAGTACTTC
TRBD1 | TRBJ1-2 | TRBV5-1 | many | CASSLGTGAPGGYTF | TGCGCCAGCAGCTTGGGGACAGGGGCGCCTGGAGGCTACACCTTC
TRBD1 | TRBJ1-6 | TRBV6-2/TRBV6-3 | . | CASRRDRLTDSPLHF | TGTGCCAGCAGGCGGGACAGGTTGACCGATTCACCCCTCCACTTT
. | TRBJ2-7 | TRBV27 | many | CASSSGSYEQYF | TGTGCCAGCAGTTCAGGGTCCTACGAGCAGTACTTC
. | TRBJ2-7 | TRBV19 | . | CASSPVGIYEQYF | TGTGCCAGTAGTCCGGTGGGAATCTACGAGCAGTACTTC
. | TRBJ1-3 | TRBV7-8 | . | CASSFLGNTIYF | TGTGCCAGCAGCTTTCTCGGAAACACCATATATTTT
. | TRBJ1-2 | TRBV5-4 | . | CASSLEGEGYTF | TGTGCCAGCAGCTTGGAGGGGGAAGGCTACACCTTC
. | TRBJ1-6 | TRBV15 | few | CATSRDFGRRDSPLHF | TGTGCCACCAGCAGAGATTTCGGCAGGCGGGATTCACCCCTCCACTTT
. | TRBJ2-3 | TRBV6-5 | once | CASSSRLDIRTDTQYF | TGTGCCAGCAGTTCTCGACTAGACATTCGCACAGATACGCAGTATTTT
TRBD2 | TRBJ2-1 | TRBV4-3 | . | CASSQGLAGGSEQFF | TGCGCCAGCAGCCAGGGACTAGCGGGGGGAAGTGAGCAGTTCTTC
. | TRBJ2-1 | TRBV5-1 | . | CASSLSGTGEQFF | TGCGCCAGCAGCTTGAGTGGCACAGGGGAGCAGTTCTTC
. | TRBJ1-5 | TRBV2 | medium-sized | CASSEGNQPQHF | TGTGCCAGCAGTGAAGGCAATCAGCCCCAGCATTTT
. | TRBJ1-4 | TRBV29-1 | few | CSGQQGGTNENLFF | TGCAGCGGCCAACAGGGCGGAACTAATGAAAACCTGTTTTTT
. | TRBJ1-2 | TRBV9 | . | CASSVASTGGYGYTF | TGTGCCAGCAGCGTAGCTTCGACAGGCGGGTATGGCTACACCTTC
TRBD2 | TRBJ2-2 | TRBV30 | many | CAKNSGGAAGELFF | TGTGCCAAGAATAGCGGGGGGGCCGCCGGGGAGCTGTTTTTT
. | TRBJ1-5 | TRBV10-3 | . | CAISGSQSQPQHF | TGTGCCATCAGTGGATCCCAGTCTCAGCCCCAGCATTTT
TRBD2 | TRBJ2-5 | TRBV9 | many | CASSVASGAGQETQYF | TGTGCCAGCAGCGTAGCAAGCGGGGCTGGGCAAGAGACCCAGTACTTC
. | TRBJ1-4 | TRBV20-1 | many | CSARDREGEKLFF | TGCAGTGCTAGAGACAGGGAAGGTGAAAAACTGTTTTTT
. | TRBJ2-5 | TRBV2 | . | CASSDGGQETQYF | TGTGCCAGCAGTGATGGGGGCCAAGAGACCCAGTACTTC
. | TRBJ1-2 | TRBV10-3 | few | CAISSDSNYGYTF | TGTGCCATCAGTTCGGACAGTAACTATGGCTACACCTTC
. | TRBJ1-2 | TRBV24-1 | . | CATSGYSGYAF | TGTGCCACCAGTGGATACAGTGGCTACGCCTTC
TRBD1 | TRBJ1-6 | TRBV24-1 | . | CATSEYGTGGRSYNSPLQF | TGTGCCACCAGTGAATATGGGACAGGGGGCCGCTCCTATAATTCACCCCTCCAATTT
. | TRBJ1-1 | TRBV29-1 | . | CSPQAGMNTEAFF | TGCAGCCCACAGGCCGGGATGAACACTGAAGCTTTCTTT
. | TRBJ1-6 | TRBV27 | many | CASSLFQSSYNSPLHF | TGTGCCAGCAGTTTATTCCAAAGCTCCTATAATTCACCCCTCCACTTT
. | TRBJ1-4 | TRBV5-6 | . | CASSPFGEKLFF | TGTGCCAGCAGCCCTTTTGGTGAAAAGCTGTTTTTT
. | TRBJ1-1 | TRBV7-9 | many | CASSQPGATEAFF | TGTGCCAGCAGCCAACCGGGGGCCACTGAAGCTTTCTTT
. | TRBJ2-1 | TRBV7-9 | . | CASSLVHNEQFF | TGTGCCAGCAGCTTGGTCCACAATGAGCAGTTCTTC
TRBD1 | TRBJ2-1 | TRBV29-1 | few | CSVEDRAYEQFF | TGCAGCGTTGAGGACAGGGCCTACGAGCAGTTCTTC
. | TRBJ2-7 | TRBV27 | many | CTSSPRWGTGYEQYF | TGTACCAGCAGTCCCCGGTGGGGGACCGGTTACGAGCAGTACTTC
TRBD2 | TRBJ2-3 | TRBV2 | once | CASMMGGADTQYF | TGTGCCAGCATGATGGGGGGGGCAGATACGCAGTATTTT
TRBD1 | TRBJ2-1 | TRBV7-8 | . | CASRYGTGNEQFF | TGTGCCAGCAGATACGGGACAGGGAACGAGCAGTTCTTC
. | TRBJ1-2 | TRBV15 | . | CATSRRGQNYGYTF | TGTGCCACCAGCAGACGCGGACAGAACTATGGCTACACCTTC
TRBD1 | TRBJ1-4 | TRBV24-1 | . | CASSEARDRGFF | TGTGCCAGCAGTGAAGCCCGGGACAGGGGATTTTTT
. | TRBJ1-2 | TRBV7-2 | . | CATKPGGAGGYTF | TGTGCCACCAAGCCCGGGGGGGCCGGGGGCTACACCTTC